This TCR beta chain emerged from a study of cytomegalovirus exposure and HLA in healthy donors. Points from the study as a whole: Immune exposure was documented only through CMV serostatus.

With 60 Vbeta and 13 Jbeta primers, the PCR was carried out. The repertoire was sequenced with immunoSEQ multiplex PCR; TCRdb's copy has only in-frame clones and lacks some. The sample contains about 110,000 clones, about 70% of which appear only once. As concerns this clone: Its target is unknown.

V was shortened by 5 bases and J by 16 bases, with 18 bases between the two germline ends. There are 13 residues in the CDR3. Germline CDR1 is SGHTA and CDR2 is FQGNSA. The sequence came from a man aged 50 or older in good health and CMV-seropositive. The rearrangement uses TRBV7-2 and TRBJ1-6, with D possibly TRBD1 on 6 matching bases. The sample consisted of PBMCs. CDR3 protein: CASSLVNRESLHF. In DNA form, the CDR3 reads TGTGCCAGCAGCCTTGTTAACAGGGAATCACTCCACTTT.